This T cell receptor (beta chain) was recovered during a study of shared clonotypes between healthy human individuals. The trim removed 2 bases at V and 4 bases at J, leaving 6 bases unmatched. This CDR3 is 16 amino acids long. CDR1 is SGHDN and CDR2 is FVKESK in the germline V gene. Clones were sequenced by immunoSEQ multiplex PCR, and TCRdb holds only the in-frame ones, with some missing. The sample lists about 770,000 clones; over 60% were seen once. In this sample, this clone turned up a few times. This TCR was recovered from a woman aged 25 to 39 in good health. The chain carries TRBV14 and TRBJ2-5; 11 bases fit TRBD2. Sequencing used memory CD4+ T cells sorted from blood. This sample's subset: CD45RA-negative fraction. The CDR3: CASSQPGLAELETQYF. CDR3 sequence (DNA): TGTGCCAGCAGCCAACCGGGACTAGCGGAACTAGAGACCCAGTACTTC.